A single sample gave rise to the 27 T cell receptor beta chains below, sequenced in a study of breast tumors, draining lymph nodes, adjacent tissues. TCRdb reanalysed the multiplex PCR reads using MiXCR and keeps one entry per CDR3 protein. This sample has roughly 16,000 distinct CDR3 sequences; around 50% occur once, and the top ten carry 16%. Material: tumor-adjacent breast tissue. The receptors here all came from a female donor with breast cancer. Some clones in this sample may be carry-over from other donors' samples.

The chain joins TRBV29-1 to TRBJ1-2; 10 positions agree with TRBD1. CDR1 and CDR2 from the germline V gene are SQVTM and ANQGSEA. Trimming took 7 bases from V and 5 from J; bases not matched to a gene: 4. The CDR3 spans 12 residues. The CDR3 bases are TGCAGCGCCGGGACAGGGGTATATGGCTACACCTTC. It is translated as CSAGTGVYGYTF. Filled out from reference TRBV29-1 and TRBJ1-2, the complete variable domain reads SAVISQKPSRDICQRGTSLTIQCQVDSQVTMMFWYRQQPGQSLTLIATANQGSEATYESGFVIDKFPISRPNLTFSTLTVSNMSPEDSSIYLCSAGTGVYGYTFGSGTRLTVV.

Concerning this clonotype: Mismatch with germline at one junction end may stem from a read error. The chain's CDR3 is CASSLNHNQPQHF. In DNA form, the CDR3 reads TGTGCCAGCAGCTTAAACCACAATCAGCCCCAGCATTTC. The rearrangement joins TRBV11-1 to TRBJ1-5; D is ambiguous. CDR1 SGHAT and CDR2 FQDESV come from the germline V gene (reference sequence). The CDR3 extends over 13 amino acids.

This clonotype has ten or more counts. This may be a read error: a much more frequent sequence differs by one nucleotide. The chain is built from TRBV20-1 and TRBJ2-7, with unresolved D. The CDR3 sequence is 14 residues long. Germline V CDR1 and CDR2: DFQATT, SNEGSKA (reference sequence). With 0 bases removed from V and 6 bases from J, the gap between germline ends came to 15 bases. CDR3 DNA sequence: TGCAGTGCTAGAGATAGGATTAAAACCTCCGAGCAGTACTTC. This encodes CSARDRIKTSEQYF.

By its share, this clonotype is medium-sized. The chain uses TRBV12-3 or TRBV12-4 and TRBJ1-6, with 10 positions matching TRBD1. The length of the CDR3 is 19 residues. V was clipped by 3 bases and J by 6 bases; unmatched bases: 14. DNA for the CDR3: TGTGCCAGCAGTTTGGATCCTCGACAGGGGGCCTTTGTTAATTCACCCCTCCACTTT. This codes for CASSLDPRQGAFVNSPLHF.

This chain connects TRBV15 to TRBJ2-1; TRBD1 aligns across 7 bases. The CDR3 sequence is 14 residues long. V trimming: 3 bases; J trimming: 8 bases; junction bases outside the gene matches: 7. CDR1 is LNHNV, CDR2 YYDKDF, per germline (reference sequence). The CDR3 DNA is TGTGCCACCAGCAGCTTGGGGCAGGGGGATGAGCAGTTCTTC. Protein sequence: CATSSLGQGDEQFF. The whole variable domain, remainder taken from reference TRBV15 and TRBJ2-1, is DAMVIQNPRYQVTQFGKPVTLSCSQTLNHNVMYWYQQKSSQAPKLLFHYYDKDFNNEADTPDNFQSRRPNTSFCFLDIRSPGLGDTAMYLCATSSLGQGDEQFFGPGTRLTVL.

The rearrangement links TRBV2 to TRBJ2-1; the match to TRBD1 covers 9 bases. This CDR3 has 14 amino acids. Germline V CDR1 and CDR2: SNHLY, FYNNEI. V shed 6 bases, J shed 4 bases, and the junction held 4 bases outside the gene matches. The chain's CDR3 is CASRSDRGYNEQFF. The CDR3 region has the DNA TGTGCCAGCAGATCGGACAGGGGTTACAATGAGCAGTTCTTC.

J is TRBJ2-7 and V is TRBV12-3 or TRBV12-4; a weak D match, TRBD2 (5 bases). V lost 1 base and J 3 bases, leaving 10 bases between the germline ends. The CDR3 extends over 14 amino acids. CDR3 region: CASSLGGGGYEQYF. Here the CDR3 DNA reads TGTGCCAGCAGTTTAGGAGGCGGAGGCTACGAGCAGTACTTC.

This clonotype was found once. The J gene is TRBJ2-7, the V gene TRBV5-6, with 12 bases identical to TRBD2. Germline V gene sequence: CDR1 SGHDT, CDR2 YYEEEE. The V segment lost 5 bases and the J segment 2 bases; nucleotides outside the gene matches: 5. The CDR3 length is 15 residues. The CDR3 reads CASRSPSGGAYEQYF. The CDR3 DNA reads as TGTGCCAGCAGGTCCCCTAGCGGGGGGGCCTACGAGCAGTACTTC.

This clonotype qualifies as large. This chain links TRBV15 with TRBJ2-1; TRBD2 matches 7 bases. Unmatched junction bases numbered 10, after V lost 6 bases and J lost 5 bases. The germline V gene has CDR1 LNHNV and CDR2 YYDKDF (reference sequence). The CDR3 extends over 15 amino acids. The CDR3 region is CATSILAQTNNEQFF. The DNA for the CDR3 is TGTGCCACCAGTATACTAGCGCAAACCAACAATGAGCAGTTCTTC.

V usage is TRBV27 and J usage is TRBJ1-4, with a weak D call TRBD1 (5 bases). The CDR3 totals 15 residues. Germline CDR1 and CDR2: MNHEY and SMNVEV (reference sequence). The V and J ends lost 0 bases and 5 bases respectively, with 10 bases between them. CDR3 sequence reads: CASSLSSRANEKLFF. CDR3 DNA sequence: TGTGCCAGCAGTTTATCATCCAGGGCAAATGAAAAACTGTTTTTT.

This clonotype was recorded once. CDR3 region: CASSLGISGGSDTQYF. CDR3 DNA: TGTGCCAGCAGCTTAGGAATTAGCGGAGGTTCAGATACGCAGTATTTT. The chain recombines TRBV7-2 with TRBJ2-3, with D possibly TRBD2 on 6 matching bases. With 1 base removed from V and 4 bases from J, the gap between germline ends came to 15 bases. This CDR3 spans 16 amino acids. Germline-derived CDR1 and CDR2 are SGHTA and FQGNSA.

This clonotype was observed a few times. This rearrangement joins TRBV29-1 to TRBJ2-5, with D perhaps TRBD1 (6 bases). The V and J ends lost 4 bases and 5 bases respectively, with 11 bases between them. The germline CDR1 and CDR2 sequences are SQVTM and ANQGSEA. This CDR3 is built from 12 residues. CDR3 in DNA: TGCAGCGTTGTGAGGCAGGGGGAGACCCAGTACTTC. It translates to CSVVRQGETQYF.

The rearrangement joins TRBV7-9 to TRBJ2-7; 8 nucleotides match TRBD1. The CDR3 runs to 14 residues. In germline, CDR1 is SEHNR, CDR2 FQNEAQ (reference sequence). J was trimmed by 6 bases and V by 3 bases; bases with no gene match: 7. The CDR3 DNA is TGTGCCAGCAGCTTGAGTGGGACAGGAAGCGAGCAGTACTTC. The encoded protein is CASSLSGTGSEQYF. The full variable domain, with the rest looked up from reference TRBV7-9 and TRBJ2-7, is DTGVSQNPRHKITKRGQNVTFRCDPISEHNRLYWYRQTLGQGPEFLTYFQNEAQLEKSRLLSDRFSAERPKGSFSTLEIQRTEQGDSAMYLCASSLSGTGSEQYFGPGTRLTVT.

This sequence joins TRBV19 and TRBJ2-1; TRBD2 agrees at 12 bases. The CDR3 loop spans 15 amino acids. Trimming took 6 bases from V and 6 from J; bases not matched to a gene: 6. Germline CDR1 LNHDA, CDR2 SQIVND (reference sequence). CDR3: CASRSSGRESNEQFF. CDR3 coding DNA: TGTGCCAGTAGGTCTAGCGGGAGGGAGAGCAATGAGCAGTTCTTC. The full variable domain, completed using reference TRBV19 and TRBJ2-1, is DGGITQSPKYLFRKEGQNVTLSCEQNLNHDAMYWYRQDPGQGLRLIYYSQIVNDFQKGDIAEGYSVSREKKESFPLTVTSAQKNPTAFYLCASRSSGRESNEQFFGPGTRLTVL.

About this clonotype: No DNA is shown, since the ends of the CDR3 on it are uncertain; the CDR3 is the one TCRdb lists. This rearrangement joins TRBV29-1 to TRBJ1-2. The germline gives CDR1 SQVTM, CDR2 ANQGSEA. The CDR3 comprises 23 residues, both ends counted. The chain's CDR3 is CSSQTSVYFCAISPRDGNYGYTF.

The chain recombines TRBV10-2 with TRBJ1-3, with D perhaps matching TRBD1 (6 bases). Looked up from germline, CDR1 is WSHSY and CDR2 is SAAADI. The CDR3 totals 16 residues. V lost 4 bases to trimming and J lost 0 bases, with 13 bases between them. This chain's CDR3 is CASSGGRGSSGNTIYF. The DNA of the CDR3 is TGCGCCAGCAGTGGAGGAAGGGGGAGCTCTGGAAACACCATATATTTT.

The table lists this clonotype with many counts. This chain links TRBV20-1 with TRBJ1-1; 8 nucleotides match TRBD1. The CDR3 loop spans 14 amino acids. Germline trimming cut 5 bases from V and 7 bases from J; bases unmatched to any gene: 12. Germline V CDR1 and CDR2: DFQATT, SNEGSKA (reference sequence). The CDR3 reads CSAPLGATGVEAFF. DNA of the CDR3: TGCAGTGCTCCACTTGGGGCGACAGGGGTTGAAGCTTTCTTT.

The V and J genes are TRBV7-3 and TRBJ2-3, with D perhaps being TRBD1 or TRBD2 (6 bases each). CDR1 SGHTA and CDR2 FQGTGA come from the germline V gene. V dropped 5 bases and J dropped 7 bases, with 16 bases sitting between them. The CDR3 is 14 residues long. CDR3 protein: CASSVAGQTNTQYF. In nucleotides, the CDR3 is TGTGCCAGCAGCGTGGCGGGACAAACAAATACGCAGTATTTT.

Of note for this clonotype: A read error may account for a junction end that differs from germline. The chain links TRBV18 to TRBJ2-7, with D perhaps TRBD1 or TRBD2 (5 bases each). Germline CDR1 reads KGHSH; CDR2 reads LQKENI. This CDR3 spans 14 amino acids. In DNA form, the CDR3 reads TGTGCCGGCTCACCACCGAGTGGGACCTATGAGCAGTACTTC. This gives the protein CAGSPPSGTYEQYF. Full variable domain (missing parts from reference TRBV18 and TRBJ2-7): NAGVMQNPRHLVRRRGQEARLRCSPMKGHSHVYWYRQLPEEGLKFMVYLQKENIIDESGMPKERFSAEFPKEGPSILRIQQVVRGDSAAYFCAGSPPSGTYEQYFGPGTRLTVT.

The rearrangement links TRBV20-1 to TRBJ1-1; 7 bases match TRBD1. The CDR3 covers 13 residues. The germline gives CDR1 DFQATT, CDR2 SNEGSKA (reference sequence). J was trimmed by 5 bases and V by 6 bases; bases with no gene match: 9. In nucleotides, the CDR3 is TGCAGTGCACAACAGGGGAGTTGGACTGAAGCTTTCTTT. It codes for CSAQQGSWTEAFF.

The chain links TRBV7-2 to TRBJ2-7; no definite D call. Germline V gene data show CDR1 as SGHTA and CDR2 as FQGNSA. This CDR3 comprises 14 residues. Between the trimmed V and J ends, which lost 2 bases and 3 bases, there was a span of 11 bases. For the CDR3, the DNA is TGTGCCAGCAGCTTAAAGAATGCCGTCTACGAGCAGTACTTC. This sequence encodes CASSLKNAVYEQYF.

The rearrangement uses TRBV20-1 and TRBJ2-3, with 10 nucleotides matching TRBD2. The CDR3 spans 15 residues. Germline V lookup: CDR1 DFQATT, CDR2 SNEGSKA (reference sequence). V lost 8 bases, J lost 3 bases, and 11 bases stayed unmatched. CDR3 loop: CSLVRTSGLTDTQYF. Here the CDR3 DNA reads TGCAGTCTCGTCCGGACTAGCGGTTTAACAGATACGCAGTATTTT.

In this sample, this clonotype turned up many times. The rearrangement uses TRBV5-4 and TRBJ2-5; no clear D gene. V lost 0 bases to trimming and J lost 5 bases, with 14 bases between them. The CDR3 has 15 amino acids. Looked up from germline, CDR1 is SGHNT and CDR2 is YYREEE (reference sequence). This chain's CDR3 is CASSLAGLLRETQYF. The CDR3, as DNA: TGTGCCAGCAGCTTGGCCGGTCTATTGCGGGAGACCCAGTACTTC.

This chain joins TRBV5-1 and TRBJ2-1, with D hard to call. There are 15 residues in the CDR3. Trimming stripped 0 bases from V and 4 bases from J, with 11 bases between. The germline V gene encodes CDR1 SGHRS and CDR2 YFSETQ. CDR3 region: CASSLGNRRYNEQFF. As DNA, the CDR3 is TGCGCCAGCAGCTTGGGTAATAGAAGGTACAATGAGCAGTTCTTC.

The DNA of the CDR3 is TGTGCCAGTAGTCTTGACTATGGCTACACCTTC. This codes for CASSLDYGYTF. V is TRBV19 and J is TRBJ1-2; unclear D gene. Germline CDR1 LNHDA, CDR2 SQIVND (reference sequence). Trimming removed 5 bases at V and 3 bases at J, with 4 bases between. The CDR3 has 11 residues.

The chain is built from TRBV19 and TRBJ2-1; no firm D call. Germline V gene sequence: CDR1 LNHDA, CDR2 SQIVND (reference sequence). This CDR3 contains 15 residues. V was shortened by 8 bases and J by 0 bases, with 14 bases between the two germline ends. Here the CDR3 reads CASCSPPDSYNEQFF. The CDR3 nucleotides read TGTGCCAGTTGCAGCCCCCCCGACTCCTACAATGAGCAGTTCTTC.

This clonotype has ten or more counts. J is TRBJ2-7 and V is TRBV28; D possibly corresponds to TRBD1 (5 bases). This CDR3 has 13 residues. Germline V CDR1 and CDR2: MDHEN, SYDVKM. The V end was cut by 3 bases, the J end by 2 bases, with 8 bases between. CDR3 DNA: TGTGCCAGCAGTTTCGACAGTACCTACGAGCAGTACTTC. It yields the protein CASSFDSTYEQYF.